This is a list of T cell receptor beta chains from one sample in a study of blood T cell repertoires in COVID-19. TCRdb keeps only in-frame clones here, not all; method: immunoSEQ multiplex PCR. The sample records 430,000 or so clones, around nine tenths being singletons. The sequenced sample consisted of PBMCs or T cells enriched from blood (not recorded which). These receptors came from a woman aged 40 to 50 who had recovered from COVID-19. CDR3s include the opening cysteine and the closing phenylalanine or tryptophan. Fields, in order: J gene, V gene, CDR3 protein.

TRBJ2-3 TRBV4-1 CASSQDSGGGRTDTQYF
TRBJ1-2 TRBV5-5 CASSLWDRVQTNYGYTF
TRBJ2-1 TRBV13 CASRGDGSSYNEQFF
TRBJ2-1 TRBV18 CASSQGQGFNEQFF
TRBJ1-2 TRBV29-1 CSVDRTFSYTF
TRBJ1-4 TRBV5-1 CASSQGGGATNEKLFF
TRBJ2-7 TRBV6-5 CASSSDRDEQYF
TRBJ2-3 TRBV7-2 CASSWTGTGGRDTQYF
TRBJ2-7 TRBV6-2/TRBV6-3 CASSFGTRSTRQYF
TRBJ1-1 TRBV5-8 CASSLVSGRDTEAFF
TRBJ1-1 TRBV9 CASSYGGEGTEAFF
TRBJ2-7 TRBV7-9 CASSFVGGSYEQYF
TRBJ1-1 TRBV5-1 CASSLLGQYTEAFF
TRBJ2-1 TRBV6-4 CASSKNRGQRVDEQFF
TRBJ1-1 TRBV19 CASMPGGRGAVYTEAFF
TRBJ2-1 TRBV5-1 CASSSGTETYEQFF
TRBJ1-5 TRBV18 CASSPTGGNSNQPQHF
TRBJ2-1 TRBV7-2 CASGFQGADEQFF
TRBJ1-5 TRBV9 CASSVGGTAYQPQHF
TRBJ1-1 TRBV5-1 CASSLSSATTEAFF
TRBJ2-3 TRBV5-1 CASSLRTLLAGASTDTQYF
TRBJ1-1 TRBV5-1 CASSLVFFQDTEAFF
TRBJ2-1 TRBV5-1 CASSLAQGQGRNEQFF
TRBJ2-4 TRBV9 CASSVGPGSGKNIQYF
TRBJ1-2 TRBV29-1 CSVEGQAGTNYGYTF
TRBJ2-2 TRBV6-5 CASEGSGELFF
TRBJ1-1 TRBV5-1 CASSLGGQGNTEAFF
TRBJ2-7 TRBV10-3 CAISQTGLAGGGEQYF
TRBJ2-2 TRBV27 CASSLIWQNNTGELFF
TRBJ2-7 TRBV7-2 CASSQRLAGVGYEQYF
TRBJ1-2 TRBV2 CASSQTGRGGYTF
TRBJ1-2 TRBV24-1 CATSPGQGGGYTF
TRBJ1-5 TRBV27 CASSLMGGNNQPQHF
TRBJ2-7 TRBV10-3 CAISVVEGPYEQYF
TRBJ1-1 TRBV7-2 CASSPLQGAQNTEAFF
TRBJ1-5 TRBV21-1 CASQPQHF
TRBJ2-5 TRBV5-4 CASSSTTGGQETQYF
TRBJ2-1 TRBV7-7 CASSLGTGVHNEQFF
TRBJ2-1 TRBV18 CASSPTGGPSYNEQFF
TRBJ1-1 TRBV5-1 CASSLTGGHEAFF
TRBJ1-5 TRBV15 CATGTLGNQPQHF
TRBJ1-2 TRBV15 CATSRDAGRGGYTF
TRBJ2-1 TRBV7-2 CASSSGASLNEQFF
TRBJ2-1 TRBV9 CASSARLGSYNEQFF
TRBJ2-2 TRBV6-4 CASSEQGGPNTGELLF